This entry lists 22 T cell receptor beta chains sequenced from one sample in a study of cytomegalovirus exposure and HLA in healthy donors. PCR used 60 Vbeta primers and 13 Jbeta primers. Assay: immunoSEQ multiplex PCR; the TCRdb copy retains only in-frame clones and omits some. The table includes about 170,000 clones, more than 70% detected once. Sequencing used PBMCs. These receptors were obtained from a boy younger than 10 in good health and CMV-seronegative.

The chain uses TRBV6-5 and TRBJ2-5; D not resolved. In germline, CDR1 is MNHEY, CDR2 SVGAGI. The germline V and J ends were trimmed by 0 bases and 5 bases, with 7 bases remaining between them. This CDR3 has 13 residues. Here the CDR3 reads CASSYSRLETQYF. The CDR3 DNA reads TGTGCCAGCAGTTACTCGAGATTGGAGACCCAGTACTTC.

This clone was observed a single time. This chain uses TRBV12-5 with TRBJ1-1, with TRBD1 matching over 9 bases. V was clipped by 1 base and J by 0 bases; unmatched bases: 9. The CDR3 totals 18 residues. CDR1 and CDR2 from the germline V gene are LGHNT and FRNRAP. The CDR3 sequence: CASGLGGEDRGLNTEAFF. Here the CDR3 DNA reads TGTGCTAGTGGTTTGGGTGGTGAGGACAGGGGATTGAACACTGAAGCTTTCTTT. Looking up the rest from reference TRBV12-5 and TRBJ1-1 gives the full variable domain: DARVTQTPRHKVTEMGQEVTMRCQPILGHNTVFWYRQTMMQGLELLAYFRNRAPLDDSGMPKDRFSAEMPDATLATLKIQPSEPRDSAVYFCASGLGGEDRGLNTEAFFGQGTRLTVV.

The chain combines TRBV7-2 with TRBJ2-3; D unresolved. V was clipped by 1 base and J by 2 bases, with 7 bases between them. The CDR3 totals 14 residues. Germline V gene sequence: CDR1 SGHTA, CDR2 FQGNSA. The CDR3 here is CASSLGQFTDTQYF. For the CDR3, the DNA is TGTGCCAGCAGCTTAGGCCAGTTCACAGATACGCAGTATTTT.

The V and J genes are TRBV7-6 and TRBJ2-1; a weak D match, TRBD2 (6 bases). The CDR3 covers 15 residues. V dropped 4 bases and J dropped 3 bases, with 13 bases sitting between them. Germline V gene sequence: CDR1 SGHVS, CDR2 FNYEAQ. CDR3 amino acids: CASSSSEAGYNEQFF. In DNA, the CDR3 is TGTGCCAGCAGCTCTAGTGAAGCGGGCTACAATGAGCAGTTCTTC. The full variable domain, rest sourced from reference TRBV7-6 and TRBJ2-1, is GAGVSQSPRYKVTKRGQDVALRCDPISGHVSLYWYRQALGQGPEFLTYFNYEAQQDKSGLPNDRFSAERPEGSISTLTIQRTEQRDSAMYRCASSSSEAGYNEQFFGPGTRLTVL.

J is TRBJ2-3 and V is TRBV29-1; D is possibly TRBD1 (6 bases). V was trimmed by 1 base and J by 1 base, leaving 12 bases between them. Germline V gene lookup returns CDR1 SQVTM and CDR2 ANQGSEA. The CDR3 is 15 residues long. Here the CDR3 DNA reads TGCAGCGTTGAAGGAGGGGCAGGGGGCACAGATACGCAGTATTTT. This codes for CSVEGGAGGTDTQYF.

The chain joins TRBV16 to TRBJ2-1, with 9 positions matching TRBD2. The germline V gene encodes CDR1 KGHSY and CDR2 FQNENV. With 1 base clipped from V and 8 bases from J, the junction kept 9 bases outside the gene matches. The CDR3 contains 16 residues. As DNA, the CDR3 is TGTGCCAGCAGCCAATGGGCGGGAGGGCCGGCGGATGAGCAGTTCTTC. Its protein product is CASSQWAGGPADEQFF.

Only a few counts were recorded for this clone. The genes are TRBV6-6 and TRBJ2-7, with TRBD1 matching 9 bases. The CDR3 extends over 15 amino acids. J was trimmed by 4 bases and V by 4 bases; bases with no gene match: 8. Germline V gene sequence: CDR1 MNHNY, CDR2 SVGAGI (reference sequence). CDR3 nucleotides: TGTGCCAGCAGTTCTCCCGGGACAGGGTGGTACGAGCAGTACTTC. Translating it yields CASSSPGTGWYEQYF.

This clone was found a few times. The rearrangement uses TRBV5-5 and TRBJ1-1; D gene unclear. Germline CDR1 is SGHKS and CDR2 is YYEKEE (reference sequence). The V end was cut by 2 bases, the J end by 0 bases, with 5 bases between. This CDR3 contains 13 residues. CDR3 region: CASSFTVNTEAFF. CDR3 nucleotides: TGTGCCAGCAGCTTCACAGTGAACACTGAAGCTTTCTTT. Complete variable domain (other parts from reference TRBV5-5 and TRBJ1-1): DAGVTQSPTHLIKTRGQQVTLRCSPISGHKSVSWYQQVLGQGPQFIFQYYEKEERGRGNFPDRFSARQFPNYSSELNVNALLLGDSALYLCASSFTVNTEAFFGQGTRLTVV.

The V call is TRBV10-1, the J call TRBJ2-1, with D perhaps matching TRBD2 (5 bases). V lost 3 bases, J lost 0 bases, and 9 bases lay in between. This CDR3 region has 15 residues. Germline V gene data show CDR1 as WNHNN and CDR2 as SYGVQD (reference sequence). For the CDR3, the DNA is TGCGCCAGCAGTGAAGGAGGCGGCTCCTACAATGAGCAGTTCTTC. Its protein is CASSEGGGSYNEQFF.

The rearrangement uses TRBV4-2 and TRBJ1-1; a possible D gene is TRBD1 (6 bases). With 0 bases removed from V and 4 bases from J, the gap between germline ends came to 9 bases. The CDR3 has 14 amino acids. Looked up from germline, CDR1 is LGHNA and CDR2 is YNFKEQ. CDR3 sequence (DNA): TGTGCCAGCAGCCAAGATGTGGGGGCCACTGAAGCTTTCTTT. As protein: CASSQDVGATEAFF.

The V gene is TRBV11-2, the J gene TRBJ1-1; a possible D gene is TRBD1 (5 bases). Deletions cut 6 bases from V and 0 bases from J, with 20 bases between. CDR1 SGHAT and CDR2 FQNNGV come from the germline V gene. This CDR3 region has 17 residues. CDR3 bases: TGTGCCAGCAGGAGATCGTATAGGGGCGCCATGAACACTGAAGCTTTCTTT. Translated: CASRRSYRGAMNTEAFF.

For this clone: A read error is likely, as this CDR3 ends without the conserved phenylalanine or tryptophan. The chain uses TRBV6-6 and TRBJ1-1; D call uncertain. CDR3 size: 13 residues. V was pared by 0 bases and J by 4 bases, with 6 bases between. CDR1 MNHNY and CDR2 SVGAGI come from the germline V gene (reference sequence). CDR3 protein: CASSYSAGTEAFV. The CDR3 coding sequence is TGTGCCAGCAGTTACTCGGCAGGCACTGAAGCTTTCGTT.

This chain links TRBV10-2 with TRBJ2-1, with D perhaps matching TRBD2 (6 bases). The germline V gene encodes CDR1 WSHSY and CDR2 SAAADI. This CDR3 comprises 15 residues. Trimming removed 6 bases from V and 1 base from J, with 13 bases in between. CDR3 DNA: TGCGCCAGCAGATCCAGGCGGGAATCCTACAATGAGCAGTTCTTC. This codes for CASRSRRESYNEQFF.

The V gene is TRBV2, the J gene TRBJ1-4; D is undetermined. The CDR3 runs 14 residues. Deletions cut 1 base from V and 3 bases from J, with 6 bases between. Germline CDR1 reads SNHLY; CDR2 reads FYNNEI. The CDR3 DNA is TGTGCCAGCAGTGAAGGGGGAGCTAATGAAAAACTGTTTTTT. Protein product: CASSEGGANEKLFF.

CDR3 loop: CASSVGLAGEGEQYF. CDR3 DNA: TGTGCCAGCAGCGTGGGACTAGCGGGAGAGGGGGAGCAGTACTTC. The chain joins TRBV9 to TRBJ2-7, with TRBD2 matching 14 bases. The CDR3 contains 15 residues. CDR1 is SGDLS and CDR2 is YYNGEE in the germline V gene. V lost 2 bases and J lost 7; bases outside the gene matches: 5.

The J gene is TRBJ1-1, the V gene TRBV6-6; 10 bases line up with TRBD1. Germline CDR1 and CDR2: MNHNY and SVGAGI (reference sequence). The V segment lost 2 bases and the J segment 10 bases; nucleotides outside the gene matches: 10. This CDR3 comprises 15 residues. The CDR3 sequence is CASSYGPRQGALAFF. In DNA form, the CDR3 reads TGTGCCAGCAGTTACGGCCCCAGACAGGGGGCGTTAGCTTTCTTT.

This sequence joins TRBV28 and TRBJ2-2; a possible D gene is TRBD1 (8 bases). CDR1 and CDR2 (germline): MDHEN, SYDVKM. V was clipped by 10 bases and J by 5 bases, with 26 bases between them. The CDR3 is 17 amino acids. The CDR3 nucleotides read TGTGCCACACTCGACAGGGGAGGGTTCATGGGAACCGGGGAGCTGTTTTTT. Protein product: CATLDRGGFMGTGELFF.

This chain joins TRBV27 and TRBJ1-1, with D perhaps matching TRBD1 (5 bases). The CDR3 consists of 15 residues. CDR1 is MNHEY and CDR2 is SMNVEV in the germline V gene (reference sequence). V was pared by 2 bases and J by 3 bases, with 13 bases between. CDR3 in DNA: TGTGCCAGCAGTTTAACGGAGGGGAGGTACACTGAAGCTTTCTTT. Translated: CASSLTEGRYTEAFF.

V and J are TRBV6-5 and TRBJ1-3; TRBD1 matches at 9 bases. CDR1 and CDR2 from the germline V gene are MNHEY and SVGAGI. The CDR3 sequence is 13 residues long. Trimming cost V 8 bases and J 4 bases; bases outside gene matches: 3. The CDR3 here is CASYRGQGNTIYF. In nucleotides, the CDR3 is TGTGCCAGCTACAGGGGGCAAGGAAACACCATATATTTT.

The genes are TRBV19 and TRBJ2-7; 12 bases align to TRBD1. Germline V lookup: CDR1 LNHDA, CDR2 SQIVND (reference sequence). V lost 5 bases, J lost 5 bases, and 4 bases stayed unmatched. The CDR3 sequence is 14 residues long. In DNA form, the CDR3 reads TGTGCCAGTAGTCGGGACAGGGGGCTCGACGAGCAGTACTTC. Amino acid sequence: CASSRDRGLDEQYF.

This rearrangement joins TRBV6-6 to TRBJ2-7, with D perhaps matching TRBD2 (5 bases). V lost 8 bases and J 2 bases, leaving 13 bases between the germline ends. The germline CDR1 and CDR2 sequences are MNHNY and SVGAGI (reference sequence). The CDR3 is 13 residues long. CDR3 in DNA: TGTGCCAGCTCAATCCGGGATCCCTACGAGCAGTACTTC. It encodes CASSIRDPYEQYF.

J is TRBJ2-3 and V is TRBV5-1; TRBD2 agrees at 8 bases. Unmatched junction bases numbered 4, after V lost 4 bases and J lost 0 bases. This CDR3 is built from 15 residues. CDR1 is SGHRS, CDR2 YFSETQ, per germline. CDR3: CASSPGTSSTDTQYF. The CDR3 bases are TGCGCCAGCAGCCCCGGGACTAGTAGCACAGATACGCAGTATTTT.